The next 18 T cell receptor beta chains were all read from a single sample in a study of CD8+ T cells in alopecia areata. Specified treatment: oral pan-JAK inhibitor, 5-10 mg twice daily. cDNA serving as the sequencing template came from extracted, reverse transcribed RNA. Generated by immunoSEQ multiplex PCR, the TCRdb table keeps only in-frame clones and is missing some. This table has some 200,000 clones, 45% to 75% appearing once. Here the sequenced sample was CD4+ T cells sorted from blood, taken at week 4, from a patient treated with tofacitinib. Receptors were obtained from a human donor with alopecia areata.

The chain links TRBV5-4 to TRBJ2-7; no definite D call. This CDR3 region has 12 residues. The germline V gene encodes CDR1 SGHNT and CDR2 YYREEE (reference sequence). The V end lost 4 bases, the J end lost 4 bases, and 9 bases lay between the germline ends. CDR3 in DNA: TGTGCCAGCAGCGTCCCTGGTTACGAGCAGTACTTC. Protein: CASSVPGYEQYF.

The genes are TRBV6-5 and TRBJ1-6, with D tentatively TRBD1 (5 bases). Trimming pared 7 bases from V and 5 bases from J, leaving 9 bases between. The length of the CDR3 is 13 residues. From germline, CDR1 is MNHEY and CDR2 SVGAGI. The CDR3 is CASTARDNSPLHF. CDR3 bases: TGTGCCAGCACCGCCAGGGATAATTCACCCCTCCACTTT.

The V call is TRBV2, the J call TRBJ1-6, with 8 bases that match TRBD1. V lost 6 bases and J lost 5; bases outside the gene matches: 6. Germline CDR1 is SNHLY and CDR2 is FYNNEI. The CDR3 totals 15 residues. In nucleotides, the CDR3 is TGTGCCAGCAGGACCGGGACAGGTGATAATTCACCCCTCCACTTT. Protein product: CASRTGTGDNSPLHF.

This chain links TRBV2 with TRBJ1-1, with D possibly TRBD1 on 6 matching bases. Germline loops: CDR1 SNHLY, CDR2 FYNNEI. CDR3 size: 14 residues. Trimming shortened V by 6 bases and J by 0 bases, and 11 bases separated the two germline ends. The CDR3 is CASRRRTVNTEAFF. Written as DNA, the CDR3 is TGTGCCAGCAGGCGTAGGACAGTGAACACTGAAGCTTTCTTT. The full variable domain, in which reference TRBV2 and TRBJ1-1 provide the parts outside the CDR3, is EPEVTQTPSHQVTQMGQEVILRCVPISNHLYFYWYRQILGQKVEFLVSFYNNEISEKSEIFDDQFSVERPDGSNFTLKIRSTKLEDSAMYFCASRRRTVNTEAFFGQGTRLTVV.

The rearrangement uses TRBV5-4 and TRBJ2-3, with unresolved D. There are 16 residues in the CDR3. Germline V lookup: CDR1 SGHNT, CDR2 YYREEE (reference sequence). V was trimmed by 4 bases and J by 1 base, leaving 16 bases between them. CDR3 in DNA: TGTGCCAGCAGCCCTGGTGGCAACAGAGGCACAGATACGCAGTATTTT. Translated, it gives CASSPGGNRGTDTQYF.

This clone was seen only a few times. The CDR3 spells CASGMGVFTEAFF. The CDR3 bases are TGTGCTAGCGGAATGGGGGTCTTCACTGAAGCTTTCTTT. The chain recombines TRBV12-5 with TRBJ1-1, with D perhaps matching TRBD1 (5 bases). This CDR3 spans 13 amino acids. The V and J ends lost 9 bases and 4 bases respectively, with 15 bases between them. Germline CDR1 LGHNT, CDR2 FRNRAP.

V and J are TRBV30 and TRBJ2-7; possibly TRBD1 for D (6 bases). V was cut by 7 bases and J by 4 bases, with 14 bases left in between. CDR1 is GTSNPN, CDR2 SVGIG, per germline (reference sequence). The CDR3 covers 12 residues. The CDR3: CASRDTEYEQYF. CDR3 nucleotide sequence: TGTGCCTCCCGGGACACCGAGTACGAGCAGTACTTC. Full variable domain (outside the CDR3, taken from reference TRBV30 and TRBJ2-7): SQTIHQWPATLVQPVGSPLSLECTVEGTSNPNLYWYRQAAGRGLQLLFYSVGIGQISSEVPQNLSASRPQDRQFILSSKKLLLSDSGFYLCASRDTEYEQYFGPGTRLTVT.

This sequence joins TRBV29-1 and TRBJ2-1; D may be TRBD2 (5 bases). Germline V gene sequence: CDR1 SQVTM, CDR2 ANQGSEA. This CDR3 comprises 12 residues. V was cut by 1 base and J by 9 bases, with 10 bases left in between. CDR3 coding DNA: TGCAGCGTTGAAGGAATACGGGGTGAGCAGTTCTTC. The encoded protein is CSVEGIRGEQFF.

This clone has just a few counts. J is TRBJ1-1 and V is TRBV29-1, with D unclear. V was clipped by 1 base and J by 0 bases, with 9 bases between them. CDR1 and CDR2 (germline): SQVTM, ANQGSEA. The CDR3 spans 14 residues. CDR3 loop: CSVEGLRVNTEAFF. In DNA, the CDR3 is TGCAGCGTTGAAGGGCTCCGGGTGAACACTGAAGCTTTCTTT.

The genes are TRBV5-1 and TRBJ1-1, with a possible D match to TRBD1 (5 bases). V was trimmed by 4 bases and J by 5 bases, leaving 15 bases between them. Germline V gene lookup returns CDR1 SGHRS and CDR2 YFSETQ. The CDR3 has 14 residues. The CDR3 nucleotides read TGCGCCAGCAGCCCACGTGCAGGGTTGACTGAAGCTTTCTTT. It encodes CASSPRAGLTEAFF.

This rearrangement joins TRBV29-1 to TRBJ2-5; D is uncertain. V was shortened by 8 bases and J by 5 bases, with 18 bases between the two germline ends. The CDR3 covers 13 residues. From germline, CDR1 is SQVTM and CDR2 ANQGSEA. Here the CDR3 DNA reads TGCAGCTCCCAACCCCCCCCCGTGGAGACCCAGTACTTC. Translated, it gives CSSQPPPVETQYF.

The chain uses TRBV5-6 and TRBJ1-5; the D is unclear. Germline lookup yields CDR1 SGHDT and CDR2 YYEEEE. The CDR3 is made up of 14 amino acids. Trimming pared 0 bases from V and 9 bases from J, leaving 13 bases between. The CDR3 DNA reads TGTGCCAGCAGCTTGGGGAGTCTCCCGGGGCCCCAGCATTTT. It is translated as CASSLGSLPGPQHF.

This clone was detected a few times. This chain links TRBV29-1 with TRBJ1-2; unclear D gene. Germline V gene lookup returns CDR1 SQVTM and CDR2 ANQGSEA. The CDR3 is made up of 13 amino acids. Trimming shortened V by 0 bases and J by 5 bases, and 10 bases separated the two germline ends. The CDR3 region is CSVEDFGIYGYTF. CDR3 nucleotides: TGCAGCGTTGAAGATTTCGGGATTTATGGCTACACCTTC.

The rearrangement links TRBV4-1 to TRBJ1-2, with 8 bases fitting TRBD1. Germline assignment: CDR1 MGHRA and CDR2 YSYEKL. V shed 2 bases and J 5 bases; nucleotides not matched to a gene: 7. The CDR3 totals 15 residues. The CDR3 loop reads CASSQISGQEYGYTF. DNA of the CDR3: TGCGCCAGCAGCCAAATTTCGGGACAGGAGTATGGCTACACCTTC.

The J gene is TRBJ1-6, the V gene TRBV9, with 7 bases lining up with TRBD1. This CDR3 contains 15 residues. Germline V CDR1 and CDR2: SGDLS, YYNGEE. V lost 0 bases, J lost 9 bases, and 6 bases stayed unmatched. CDR3: CASSVDGTVASPLHF. In nucleotides, the CDR3 is TGTGCCAGCAGCGTAGATGGGACAGTCGCTTCACCCCTCCACTTT.

A few counts support this clone. The chain links TRBV30 to TRBJ1-5; D call uncertain. Germline V gene sequence: CDR1 GTSNPN, CDR2 SVGIG (reference sequence). V shed 2 bases and J shed 5 bases, with 7 bases lying between them. This CDR3 region has 12 residues. The CDR3 loop is CAWSSDYQPQHF. In nucleotides, the CDR3 is TGTGCCTGGAGTAGTGATTATCAGCCCCAGCATTTT.

This chain links TRBV11-2 with TRBJ1-2; D is ambiguous. This CDR3 has 14 residues. Germline V lookup: CDR1 SGHAT, CDR2 FQNNGV. The V end lost 4 bases, the J end lost 6 bases, and 15 bases lay between the germline ends. The CDR3 nucleotides are TGTGCCAGCAGCTGGAGACCGGGGTCGAATGGCTACACCTTC. Its translation: CASSWRPGSNGYTF.

On this clone: Relative to the germline gene, one junction end is altered; a read error may explain this. CDR3 in DNA: TGTGCTAGCAGCCCTCGGACTAGCGGGGGCACAGATACGCAGTATTTT. Its translation is CASSPRTSGGTDTQYF. The chain has TRBV7-7 and TRBJ2-3; 12 nucleotides agree with TRBD2. The germline gives CDR1 SSHAT, CDR2 FNYEAQ (reference sequence). The CDR3 runs to 16 residues.